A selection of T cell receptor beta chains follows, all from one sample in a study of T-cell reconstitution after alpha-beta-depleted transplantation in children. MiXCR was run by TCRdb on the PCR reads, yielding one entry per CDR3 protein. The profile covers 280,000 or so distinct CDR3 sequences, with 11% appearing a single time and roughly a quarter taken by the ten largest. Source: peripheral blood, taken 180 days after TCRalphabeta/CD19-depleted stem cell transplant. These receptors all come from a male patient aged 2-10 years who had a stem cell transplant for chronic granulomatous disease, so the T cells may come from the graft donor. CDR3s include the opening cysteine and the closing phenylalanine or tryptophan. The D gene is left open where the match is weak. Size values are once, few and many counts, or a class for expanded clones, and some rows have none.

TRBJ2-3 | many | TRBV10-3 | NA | TGTGCCATCAGACGGGAGTCAGATACGCAGTATTTT | CAIRRESDTQYF
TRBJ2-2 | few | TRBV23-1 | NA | TGCGCCAGCAGTCGAGACAGGTGGGGATACACCGGGGAGCTGTTTTTT | CASSRDRWGYTGELFF
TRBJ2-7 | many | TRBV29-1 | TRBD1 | TGCAGCGTCAAACCGGGACAGCACAACGAGCAGTACTTC | CSVKPGQHNEQYF
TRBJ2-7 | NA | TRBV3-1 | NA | TGTGCCAGCTGTTTAGCCTACGAGCAGTACTTC | CASCLAYEQYF
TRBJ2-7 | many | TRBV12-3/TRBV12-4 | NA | TGTGCCAGCAGTTCGAGAGGGGACAACTCCTACGAGCAGTACTTC | CASSSRGDNSYEQYF
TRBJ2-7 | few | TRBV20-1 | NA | TGCAGTGCTAGGGATGGGAACAGCTTGACCTACGAGCAGTACTTC | CSARDGNSLTYEQYF
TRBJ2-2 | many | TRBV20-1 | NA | TGCAGTGCTAGACTCGCGACGGAGCTGTTTTTT | CSARLATELFF
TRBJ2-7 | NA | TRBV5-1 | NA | TGCGCCAGCAGCACCGAGGAACCTCAGAGCTACGAGCAGCACTTC | CASSTEEPQSYEQHF
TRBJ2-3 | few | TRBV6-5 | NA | TGTGCCAGCAGTTACGACCGAAGGGATACGCAGTATTTT | CASSYDRRDTQYF
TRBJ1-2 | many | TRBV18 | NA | TGTGCCAGCTCACCACAGACAAGTCTCCCCAACTATGGCTACACCTTC | CASSPQTSLPNYGYTF
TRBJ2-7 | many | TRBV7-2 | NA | TGTGCCAGCAGCTTAGTAATGGGAGACTACTACGAGCAGTACTTC | CASSLVMGDYYEQYF
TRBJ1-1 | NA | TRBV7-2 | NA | TGTGCCAGCAGCTCCGGGGCGAACACTGAAGCTTTCTTT | CASSSGANTEAFF
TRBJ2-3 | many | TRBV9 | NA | TGTGCCAGCAGCCACCTCTATAGTACGCAGTATTTT | CASSHLYSTQYF
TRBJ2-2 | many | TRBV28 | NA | TGTGCCATCCCTGAACCCCCGGGAGAGTGGACCGGGGAGCTGTTTTTT | CAIPEPPGEWTGELFF
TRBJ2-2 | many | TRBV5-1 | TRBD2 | TGCGCCAGCAGCCAAAGACTAGCGGGTCTCGCGTCCGCGAACACCGGGGAGCTGTTTTTT | CASSQRLAGLASANTGELFF
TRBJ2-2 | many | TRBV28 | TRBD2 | TGTGCCAGCAGAGAAGGACTAGCGGGAAAGGTCACCGGGGAGCTGTTTTTT | CASREGLAGKVTGELFF
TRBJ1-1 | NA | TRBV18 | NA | TGTGCCAGCTCACCGCTAGGGTACCATGAGACTGAAGCTTTCTTT | CASSPLGYHETEAFF
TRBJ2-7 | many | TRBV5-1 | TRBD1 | TGCGCCAGCAGCTTGGATAGTGGACAGGGGTACGAGCAGTACTTC | CASSLDSGQGYEQYF
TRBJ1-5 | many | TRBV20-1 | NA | TGCAGTGGGGGGGAGAGCAATCAGCCCCAGCATTTT | CSGGESNQPQHF